Listed below are T cell receptor beta chains from one sample, sequenced in a study of T cell repertoires in cytomegalovirus infection. No antigens are known for them. Via MiXCR, TCRdb re-called the reads, giving one row per CDR3 protein. The sample records roughly 180,000 distinct CDR3 sequences, roughly a fifth being singletons. The sequencing used CD8+ T cells from cultured PBMCs, collected from culture after CMV antigen stimulation. The receptor set was obtained from a human donor in good health (CMV status not recorded). Some clones in this sample may be carry-over from other donors' samples. Both conserved end residues are part of each CDR3. Fields, in order: clone size, D gene, CDR3 length, J gene, V gene, CDR3 DNA, CDR3 protein. D genes are given only for firm matches. Not every row has a clone size; where given, it reads once, few, many or a size class.

abundance: -
d_gene: TRBD2
len: 16
j_gene: TRBJ2-1
v_gene: TRBV4-1
CDR3nt: TGCGCCAGCAGCCTAGTTAGCGGGGGGTCCTACAATGAGCAGTTCTTC
CDR3aa: CASSLVSGGSYNEQFF

abundance: many
d_gene: -
len: 17
j_gene: TRBJ2-1
v_gene: TRBV4-2
CDR3nt: TGTGCCAGCAGCCACAACCCATTGCGCCAAGGGACAAATGAGCAGTTCTTC
CDR3aa: CASSHNPLRQGTNEQFF

abundance: few
d_gene: TRBD2
len: 12
j_gene: TRBJ2-5
v_gene: TRBV12-3/TRBV12-4
CDR3nt: TGTGCCAGCAGGGGACTAGCGACGTGGCAGTACTTC
CDR3aa: CASRGLATWQYF

abundance: once
d_gene: -
len: 16
j_gene: TRBJ1-1
v_gene: TRBV28
CDR3nt: TGTGCCAGCGGGGTATGGGGGGGCGTGAAGAACACTGAAGCTTTCTTT
CDR3aa: CASGVWGGVKNTEAFF

abundance: few
d_gene: -
len: 14
j_gene: TRBJ1-2
v_gene: TRBV14
CDR3nt: TGTGCCAGCAGCCAAGATCGGGGACTATATGGCTACACCTTC
CDR3aa: CASSQDRGLYGYTF

abundance: -
d_gene: -
len: 14
j_gene: TRBJ2-6
v_gene: TRBV29-1
CDR3nt: TGCAGCGTTGAGATTTTCTCTGGGGCCAACGTCCTGACTTTC
CDR3aa: CSVEIFSGANVLTF

abundance: few
d_gene: TRBD2
len: 15
j_gene: TRBJ2-1
v_gene: TRBV7-2
CDR3nt: TGTGCCAGCAGCTTGGGCGGGGGGGTTCCCAATGAGCAGTTCTTC
CDR3aa: CASSLGGGVPNEQFF

abundance: few
d_gene: -
len: 16
j_gene: TRBJ1-5
v_gene: TRBV5-1
CDR3nt: TGCGCCAGCAGCTTGGTGGCGGCCGACGGCAATCAGCCCCAGCATTTT
CDR3aa: CASSLVAADGNQPQHF

abundance: -
d_gene: TRBD1
len: 15
j_gene: TRBJ2-7
v_gene: TRBV4-1
CDR3nt: TGCGCCAGCAGCCAAGACGTGGGACAGGGTATAGGGCAGTACTTC
CDR3aa: CASSQDVGQGIGQYF

abundance: many
d_gene: -
len: 14
j_gene: TRBJ2-3
v_gene: TRBV12-3/TRBV12-4
CDR3nt: TGTGCCAGCAGTCGCCGCGGGAGCACAGATACGCAGTATTTT
CDR3aa: CASSRRGSTDTQYF

abundance: -
d_gene: TRBD2
len: 16
j_gene: TRBJ2-7
v_gene: TRBV6-1
CDR3nt: TGTGCCAGCAGTGAATCCTACCCGGGACTAACCTACGAGCAGTACTTC
CDR3aa: CASSESYPGLTYEQYF

abundance: -
d_gene: -
len: 14
j_gene: TRBJ1-1
v_gene: TRBV12-3/TRBV12-4
CDR3nt: TGTGCCAGCAGCCATCGGACAGCGAACACTGAAGCTTTCTTT
CDR3aa: CASSHRTANTEAFF

abundance: -
d_gene: -
len: 14
j_gene: TRBJ1-1
v_gene: TRBV6-1
CDR3nt: TGTGCCAGCAAGATCCGGACAGCGAACACTGAAGCTTTCTTT
CDR3aa: CASKIRTANTEAFF

abundance: -
d_gene: -
len: 14
j_gene: TRBJ1-5
v_gene: TRBV28
CDR3nt: TGTGCCAGCAGTACAGGGTACCTAAATCAGCCCCAGCATTTT
CDR3aa: CASSTGYLNQPQHF

abundance: -
d_gene: -
len: 15
j_gene: TRBJ2-5
v_gene: TRBV7-9
CDR3nt: TGTGCCAGCAGCCCTAGCGAGGGAGAAGGGGAGACCCAGTACTTC
CDR3aa: CASSPSEGEGETQYF

abundance: few
d_gene: -
len: 16
j_gene: TRBJ1-2
v_gene: TRBV20-1
CDR3nt: TGCAGTGCTAGAGGGGTGGGATGGGGGCCTCCGGATGGCTACACCTTC
CDR3aa: CSARGVGWGPPDGYTF

abundance: -
d_gene: TRBD2
len: 16
j_gene: TRBJ2-1
v_gene: TRBV7-3
CDR3nt: TGTGCCAGCAGCCGGTCACTAGCGGGGACCTACAATGAGCAGTTCTTC
CDR3aa: CASSRSLAGTYNEQFF

abundance: -
d_gene: TRBD1
len: 16
j_gene: TRBJ2-2
v_gene: TRBV28
CDR3nt: TGTGCCAGCAGTCCCCTCGGGACAGGAAGTGCCGGGGAGCTGTTTTTT
CDR3aa: CASSPLGTGSAGELFF

abundance: once
d_gene: -
len: 16
j_gene: TRBJ2-1
v_gene: TRBV20-1
CDR3nt: TGCAGTGCTAGAGATTTCGGGCGGTATTCCTACAATGAGCAGTTCTTC
CDR3aa: CSARDFGRYSYNEQFF

abundance: few
d_gene: -
len: 14
j_gene: TRBJ2-7
v_gene: TRBV7-2
CDR3nt: TGTGCCAGCAGCTTAGGGGTCAGCTCCTACGAGCAGTACTTC
CDR3aa: CASSLGVSSYEQYF

abundance: -
d_gene: TRBD1
len: 17
j_gene: TRBJ2-4
v_gene: TRBV7-2
CDR3nt: TGTGCCAGCAGCCTGGCAAAGACAGGGGGCGATGGAGGCATTCAGTACTTC
CDR3aa: CASSLAKTGGDGGIQYF

abundance: few
d_gene: TRBD1
len: 13
j_gene: TRBJ1-1
v_gene: TRBV7-2
CDR3nt: TGTGCCAGCAGCTTCGACAGGGGGCCGGAAGCTTTCTTT
CDR3aa: CASSFDRGPEAFF

abundance: many
d_gene: -
len: 16
j_gene: TRBJ1-1
v_gene: TRBV11-2
CDR3nt: TGTGCCAGCAGCTTGGGAGTCAGGGGAATGAACACTGAAGCTTTCTTT
CDR3aa: CASSLGVRGMNTEAFF

abundance: -
d_gene: -
len: 12
j_gene: TRBJ1-1
v_gene: TRBV7-8
CDR3nt: TGTGCCAGCAGCTTAGCGTCCGTCGAAGCTTTCTTT
CDR3aa: CASSLASVEAFF

abundance: -
d_gene: TRBD1
len: 15
j_gene: TRBJ2-7
v_gene: TRBV6-2/TRBV6-3
CDR3nt: TGTGCCAGCAGCCTATGGGACAGGGGCCCCTACGAGCAGTACTTC
CDR3aa: CASSLWDRGPYEQYF

abundance: few
d_gene: TRBD2
len: 19
j_gene: TRBJ2-4
v_gene: TRBV7-2
CDR3nt: TGTGCCAGCAGCTTAGTGTCAGCGGGGGGGCGGTTAGCCAAAAACATTCAGTACTTC
CDR3aa: CASSLVSAGGRLAKNIQYF

abundance: -
d_gene: -
len: 16
j_gene: TRBJ1-5
v_gene: TRBV30
CDR3nt: TGTGCCTGGAGTGGGGGGGGCGGGGTTAGCAATCAGCCCCAGCATTTT
CDR3aa: CAWSGGGGVSNQPQHF

abundance: many
d_gene: -
len: 12
j_gene: TRBJ1-1
v_gene: TRBV29-1
CDR3nt: TGCAGCGTTGAACAGGGGAACACTGAAGCTTTCTTT
CDR3aa: CSVEQGNTEAFF

abundance: -
d_gene: TRBD1
len: 14
j_gene: TRBJ2-1
v_gene: TRBV5-6
CDR3nt: TGTGCCAGCACCCCTCCCCGGACAGGGAATGAGCAGTTCTTC
CDR3aa: CASTPPRTGNEQFF

abundance: few
d_gene: TRBD1
len: 16
j_gene: TRBJ2-1
v_gene: TRBV6-6
CDR3nt: TGTGCCAGCAGTTACTCGAACAACAGGGGGCTCGGTGAGCAGTTCTTC
CDR3aa: CASSYSNNRGLGEQFF

abundance: few
d_gene: TRBD2
len: 15
j_gene: TRBJ2-3
v_gene: TRBV12-3/TRBV12-4
CDR3nt: TGTGCCAGCAGTTTACGGGACTATAGCACAGATACGCAGTATTTT
CDR3aa: CASSLRDYSTDTQYF

abundance: few
d_gene: TRBD2
len: 14
j_gene: TRBJ2-1
v_gene: TRBV6-8
CDR3nt: TGTGCCAGCAGTTATACAGCGGGGGACAATGAGCAGTTCTTC
CDR3aa: CASSYTAGDNEQFF

abundance: -
d_gene: TRBD1
len: 15
j_gene: TRBJ2-7
v_gene: TRBV12-3/TRBV12-4
CDR3nt: TGTGCCAGCAGTCTATTGACAGGGGGCAGCTCCGAGCAGTACTTC
CDR3aa: CASSLLTGGSSEQYF

abundance: few
d_gene: TRBD2
len: 15
j_gene: TRBJ2-3
v_gene: TRBV7-2
CDR3nt: TGTGCCAGCAGCCGACTAGCGGGGGGGTTAGATACGCAGTATTTT
CDR3aa: CASSRLAGGLDTQYF

abundance: -
d_gene: -
len: 15
j_gene: TRBJ1-1
v_gene: TRBV7-8
CDR3nt: TGTGCCAGCAGCACGACCCCGGTGGGGGGCGTTGAAGCTTTCTTT
CDR3aa: CASSTTPVGGVEAFF

abundance: few
d_gene: -
len: 15
j_gene: TRBJ1-1
v_gene: TRBV7-9
CDR3nt: TGTGCCAGCAGCTTAGCAACGGGGGTGAACACTGAAGCTTTCTTT
CDR3aa: CASSLATGVNTEAFF

abundance: many
d_gene: TRBD1
len: 14
j_gene: TRBJ1-2
v_gene: TRBV7-9
CDR3nt: TGTGCCAGCAGCAGGACAGGTTCTAACTATGGCTACACCTTC
CDR3aa: CASSRTGSNYGYTF

abundance: -
d_gene: TRBD2
len: 13
j_gene: TRBJ2-7
v_gene: TRBV27
CDR3nt: TGTGCCAGCAGGGGTAGCGGGGGAGGAGAGCAGTACTTC
CDR3aa: CASRGSGGGEQYF

abundance: few
d_gene: -
len: 18
j_gene: TRBJ1-5
v_gene: TRBV4-1
CDR3nt: TGCGCCAGCAGCCAAGGGGATGGGACGGATGGATGGTTGCAGCCCCAGCATTTT
CDR3aa: CASSQGDGTDGWLQPQHF

abundance: -
d_gene: -
len: 15
j_gene: TRBJ1-1
v_gene: TRBV6-6
CDR3nt: TGTGCCAGCAGTTACTCTGTGGATGTGAACACTGAAGCTTTCTTT
CDR3aa: CASSYSVDVNTEAFF

abundance: many
d_gene: TRBD1
len: 16
j_gene: TRBJ2-3
v_gene: TRBV9
CDR3nt: TGTGCCAGCAGCTCGACGGGACAGGGGTGGGCAGATACGCAGTATTTT
CDR3aa: CASSSTGQGWADTQYF

abundance: -
d_gene: -
len: 11
j_gene: TRBJ2-1
v_gene: TRBV7-2
CDR3nt: TGTGCCAGCAGCGGAGGGGGCGGGGAGTTCTTC
CDR3aa: CASSGGGGEFF

abundance: -
d_gene: -
len: 13
j_gene: TRBJ1-5
v_gene: TRBV27
CDR3nt: TGTGCCAGCAGTTTCACGGGAGGGCAGCCCCAGCATTTT
CDR3aa: CASSFTGGQPQHF

abundance: -
d_gene: TRBD2
len: 15
j_gene: TRBJ2-3
v_gene: TRBV7-2
CDR3nt: TGTGCCAGCAGCCCTACTAGCGGGGGCTCAGATACGCAGTATTTT
CDR3aa: CASSPTSGGSDTQYF

abundance: -
d_gene: TRBD1
len: 15
j_gene: TRBJ2-7
v_gene: TRBV15
CDR3nt: TGTGCCACCAGCGGAAAAGACAGGGCCTCCTACGAGCAGTACTTC
CDR3aa: CATSGKDRASYEQYF

abundance: -
d_gene: -
len: 16
j_gene: TRBJ1-6
v_gene: TRBV4-1
CDR3nt: TGCGCCAGCAGCCATGAATTTAGAGCGACAAATTCACCCCTCCACTTT
CDR3aa: CASSHEFRATNSPLHF

abundance: -
d_gene: -
len: 13
j_gene: TRBJ2-2
v_gene: TRBV7-6
CDR3nt: TGTGCCAGCAGCTTAGCAGGGTCCGGGGAGCTGTTTTTT
CDR3aa: CASSLAGSGELFF

abundance: -
d_gene: -
len: 14
j_gene: TRBJ2-2
v_gene: TRBV7-8
CDR3nt: TGTGCCAGCAACTGGGGAGCGAACACCGGGGAGCTGTTTTTT
CDR3aa: CASNWGANTGELFF

abundance: -
d_gene: -
len: 14
j_gene: TRBJ1-1
v_gene: TRBV12-3/TRBV12-4
CDR3nt: TGTGCCAGCAGTCCGACGGGGGTAGTGACTGAAGCTTTCTTT
CDR3aa: CASSPTGVVTEAFF

abundance: -
d_gene: -
len: 12
j_gene: TRBJ1-2
v_gene: TRBV4-1
CDR3nt: TGCGCCAGCAGCTACGGGCTATATGGCTACACCTTC
CDR3aa: CASSYGLYGYTF

abundance: -
d_gene: TRBD1
len: 13
j_gene: TRBJ2-7
v_gene: TRBV28
CDR3nt: TGTGCCAGCAGTCTCTGGGACAGCTACGAGCAGTACTTC
CDR3aa: CASSLWDSYEQYF

abundance: many
d_gene: -
len: 16
j_gene: TRBJ2-5
v_gene: TRBV28
CDR3nt: TGTGCCAGCAGTTGGAGTGGATTTGGGGCGCTAGAGACCCAGTACTTC
CDR3aa: CASSWSGFGALETQYF

abundance: -
d_gene: TRBD1
len: 16
j_gene: TRBJ2-5
v_gene: TRBV7-2
CDR3nt: TGTGCCAGCAGCTTACCTCGGGACAGGGTCGTAAAGACCCAGTACTTC
CDR3aa: CASSLPRDRVVKTQYF

abundance: few
d_gene: TRBD1
len: 16
j_gene: TRBJ1-2
v_gene: TRBV7-3
CDR3nt: TGTGCCAGCAGCCTAATCCGACAGGGAGCTAACTATGGCTACACCTTC
CDR3aa: CASSLIRQGANYGYTF

abundance: few
d_gene: TRBD1
len: 15
j_gene: TRBJ1-1
v_gene: TRBV7-2
CDR3nt: TGTGCCAGCAGCTTGTCCGGACAGGAGAACACTGAAGCTTTCTTT
CDR3aa: CASSLSGQENTEAFF

abundance: many
d_gene: -
len: 14
j_gene: TRBJ2-1
v_gene: TRBV20-1
CDR3nt: TGCAGTGCCCAGTCCAAGGACGTCTACAATGAGCAGTTCTTC
CDR3aa: CSAQSKDVYNEQFF

abundance: few
d_gene: -
len: 12
j_gene: TRBJ2-2
v_gene: TRBV12-3/TRBV12-4
CDR3nt: TGTGCCAGCAGTTTCGTACCCGGGGAGCTGTTTTTT
CDR3aa: CASSFVPGELFF

abundance: few
d_gene: -
len: 17
j_gene: TRBJ2-1
v_gene: TRBV2
CDR3nt: TGTGCCAGCAGTCTCCGGGACACCACAGACTCCTACAATGAGCAGTTCTTC
CDR3aa: CASSLRDTTDSYNEQFF

abundance: -
d_gene: -
len: 14
j_gene: TRBJ2-3
v_gene: TRBV7-9
CDR3nt: TGTGCCAGCAGCCACCGACGGACAGAAAATACGCAGTATTTT
CDR3aa: CASSHRRTENTQYF